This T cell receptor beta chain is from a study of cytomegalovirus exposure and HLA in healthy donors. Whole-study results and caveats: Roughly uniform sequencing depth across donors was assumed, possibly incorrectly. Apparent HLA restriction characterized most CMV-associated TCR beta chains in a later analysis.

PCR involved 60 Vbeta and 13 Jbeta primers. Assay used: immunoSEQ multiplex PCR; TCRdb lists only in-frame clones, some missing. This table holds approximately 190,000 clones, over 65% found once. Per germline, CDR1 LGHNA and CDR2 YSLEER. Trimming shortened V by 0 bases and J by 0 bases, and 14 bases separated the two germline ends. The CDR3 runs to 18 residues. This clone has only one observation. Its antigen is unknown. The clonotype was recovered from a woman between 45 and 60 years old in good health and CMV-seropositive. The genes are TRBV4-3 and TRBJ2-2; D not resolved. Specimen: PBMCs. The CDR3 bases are TGCGCCAGCAGCCAAGATCCTACAGTTACCACGAACACCGGGGAGCTGTTTTTT. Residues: CASSQDPTVTTNTGELFF.